Sequencing of this T cell receptor beta chain was carried out in a study of cytomegalovirus exposure and HLA in healthy donors. Study-level background: From donors who were HLA-typed, an early data release held 70 million to 90 million unique TCRs.

PCR used 60 Vbeta primers and 13 Jbeta primers. TCRdb keeps only in-frame clones here, not all; method: immunoSEQ multiplex PCR. The table lists 120,000 to 150,000 clones, around 82% of them singletons. CDR1 is MNHEY and CDR2 is SVGAGI in the germline V gene. The CDR3 length is 13 residues. Trimming stripped 5 bases from V and 2 bases from J, with 9 bases between. Sequenced input: PBMCs. The source of this sequence is a man aged 35-49 years in good health and CMV-seropositive. The chain couples TRBV6-5 to TRBJ1-2; D gene ambiguous. The CDR3 loop reads CASSADKNYGYTF. The CDR3 DNA reads as TGTGCCAGCAGTGCCGACAAGAACTATGGCTACACCTTC.